The rows below give T cell receptor beta chains drawn from one sample of a study of shared clonotypes between healthy human individuals. Here immunoSEQ multiplex PCR was the method, and the copy in TCRdb shows in-frame clones only, minus some. The table shows 2,500,000 or so clones, with 85% to 95% occurring only once. Sequencing was done on a sample of naive CD4+ T cells from PBMCs. These receptors originate from a man between 18 and 35 years old in good health. Some clones in this sample may be carry-over from other donors' samples. Both conserved end residues are part of each CDR3. Fields, in order: V gene, D gene, J gene, clone size, CDR3 protein, CDR3 DNA. The D gene is left open where the match is weak. The listing skips clone size in some rows; elsewhere it reads once, few, many or a size class.

TRBV4-2,.,TRBJ2-5,few,CASSQDLRRAQYF,TGTGCCAGCAGCCAAGACCTCCGGCGGGCCCAGTACTTC
TRBV15,.,TRBJ2-2,.,CATCLGASGNTGELFF,TGTGCCACCTGCTTGGGGGCTAGCGGGAACACCGGGGAGCTGTTTTTT
TRBV28,TRBD2,TRBJ2-7,.,CASTSGSRREQYF,TGTGCCAGTACTAGCGGGAGTAGACGCGAGCAGTACTTC
TRBV11-2,.,TRBJ2-2,.,CASSSVGTNTGELFF,TGTGCCAGCAGCTCCGTCGGAACGAACACCGGGGAGCTGTTTTTT
TRBV5-6,TRBD2,TRBJ2-1,once,CASSPLPLAGSGGGEQFF,TGTGCCAGCAGCCCCCTCCCCCTAGCGGGATCAGGTGGAGGTGAGCAGTTCTTC
TRBV30,TRBD1,TRBJ1-2,.,CAWSPGQQGYTF,TGTGCCTGGAGTCCGGGACAGCAGGGCTACACCTTC
TRBV25-1,TRBD1,TRBJ2-1,.,CASTFGQGRGDEQFF,TGTGCCAGCACCTTTGGACAGGGAAGAGGGGATGAGCAGTTCTTC
TRBV5-4,.,TRBJ2-7,.,CASSITGTYEQYF,TGTGCCAGCAGCATTACAGGGACCTACGAGCAGTACTTC
TRBV11-1,.,TRBJ2-5,.,CASSPQGQETQYF,TGTGCCAGCAGCCCGCAGGGTCAAGAGACCCAGTACTTC
TRBV5-1,TRBD2,TRBJ2-1,.,CASSREAGYEQFF,TGCGCCAGCAGCCGGGAGGCCGGTTATGAGCAGTTCTTC
TRBV18,TRBD2,TRBJ2-5,.,CASSPAGGETQYF,TGTGCCAGCTCACCTGCGGGAGGGGAGACCCAGTACTTC
TRBV14,.,TRBJ1-1,once,CASSPGGGLMNTEAFF,TGTGCCAGCAGCCCCGGGGGGGGACTCATGAACACTGAAGCTTTCTTT
TRBV9,TRBD1,TRBJ1-1,.,CASSAATGDTEAFF,TGTGCCAGCAGCGCGGCTACAGGGGACACTGAAGCTTTCTTT
TRBV28,.,TRBJ2-1,few,CASSRVGGEYNEQFF,TGTGCCAGCAGTCGTGTGGGCGGGGAATACAATGAGCAGTTCTTC
TRBV18,.,TRBJ2-7,.,CASSFPGNEQYF,TGTGCCAGCTCATTCCCCGGCAACGAGCAGTACTTC
TRBV7-9,TRBD1,TRBJ1-1,.,CASSAGRPGQGSEAFF,TGTGCCAGCAGCGCAGGACGTCCGGGACAGGGCTCTGAAGCTTTCTTT
TRBV4-2,TRBD2,TRBJ2-7,.,CASSQDGTSGLYEQYF,TGTGCCAGCAGCCAAGATGGGACTAGCGGCCTCTACGAGCAGTACTTC
TRBV28,.,TRBJ2-7,.,CASSFGPPGEQYF,TGTGCCAGCAGTTTTGGGCCCCCGGGGGAGCAGTACTTC
TRBV5-1,.,TRBJ2-1,.,CASSLGVTLLYNEQFF,TGCGCCAGCAGCTTGGGAGTGACTTTATTATACAATGAGCAGTTCTTC
TRBV7-2,.,TRBJ1-5,.,CASSLWTEQPQHF,TGTGCCAGCAGCCTATGGACGGAACAGCCCCAGCATTTT
TRBV10-3,.,TRBJ2-7,.,CATSPPPSYEQYF,TGTGCCACATCTCCCCCTCCTTCGTACGAGCAGTACTTC
TRBV30,.,TRBJ2-4,.,CAWSASGRGRIQYF,TGTGCCTGGAGTGCGTCCGGCAGGGGAAGGATTCAGTACTTC
TRBV6-4,.,TRBJ2-3,once,CASSLYPSTDTQYF,TGTGCCAGCAGCCTATACCCTAGCACAGATACGCAGTATTTT
TRBV4-1,TRBD2,TRBJ2-3,.,CASTSRGLAGVTDTQYF,TGCGCCAGCACCTCAAGGGGGCTAGCGGGAGTTACAGATACGCAGTATTTT
TRBV6-5,.,TRBJ1-1,.,CASSYSGGRWNTEAFF,TGTGCCAGCAGTTACTCAGGAGGGCGGTGGAACACTGAAGCTTTCTTT
TRBV10-3,TRBD2,TRBJ2-2,.,CAISDRAGVSGELFF,TGTGCCATCAGTGACCGAGCGGGAGTCTCCGGGGAGCTGTTTTTT
TRBV7-3,.,TRBJ2-2,.,CASSLFGGTNTGELFF,TGTGCCAGCAGCTTATTTGGCGGGACGAACACCGGGGAGCTGTTTTTT
TRBV11-3,.,TRBJ2-3,.,CASSPGLGGLSTDTQYF,TGTGCCAGCAGCCCTGGGTTGGGCGGGCTAAGCACAGATACGCAGTATTTT
TRBV7-3,TRBD1,TRBJ2-2,.,CASSFTGGTGELFF,TGTGCCAGCAGCTTTACAGGGGGAACCGGGGAGCTGTTTTTT
TRBV14,.,TRBJ1-3,.,CASSPGNTIYF,TGTGCCAGCAGCCCGGGAAACACCATATATTTT
TRBV29-1,TRBD1,TRBJ2-1,.,CSVAGGQFF,TGCAGCGTTGCAGGGGGACAGTTCTTC